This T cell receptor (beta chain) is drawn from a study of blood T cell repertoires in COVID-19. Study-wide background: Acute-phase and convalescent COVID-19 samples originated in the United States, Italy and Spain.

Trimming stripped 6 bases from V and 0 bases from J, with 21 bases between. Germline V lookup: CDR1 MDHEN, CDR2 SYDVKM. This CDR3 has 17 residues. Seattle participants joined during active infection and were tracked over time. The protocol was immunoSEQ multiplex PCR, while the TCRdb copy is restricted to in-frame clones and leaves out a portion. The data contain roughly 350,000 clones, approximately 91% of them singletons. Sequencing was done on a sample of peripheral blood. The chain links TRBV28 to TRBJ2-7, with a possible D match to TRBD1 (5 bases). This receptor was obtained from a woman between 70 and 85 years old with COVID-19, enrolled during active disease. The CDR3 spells CASSQDMWGKGSYEQYF. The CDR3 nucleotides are TGTGCCAGCAGCCAGGACATGTGGGGAAAGGGCTCCTACGAGCAGTACTTC.